This T cell receptor (beta chain) stems from a study of blood T cell repertoires in COVID-19. The V end lost 1 base, the J end lost 2 bases, and 9 bases lay between the germline ends. Per the germline V gene, CDR1 is GTSNPN and CDR2 is SVGIG (reference sequence). The CDR3 length is 13 residues. Authors' data handling: Amplification of reference gene primers was used by the study to estimate nucleated cell counts. The table came from immunoSEQ multiplex PCR; TCRdb's copy has only in-frame clones and leaves some out. That table furnishes V, J and clone size, whereas the DNA furnished D and trimming. The data hold approximately 200,000 clones, with 80% observed a single time. Participants came from fewer than 25 US areas, aged about 18 to 100 years.

The sequence came from a woman aged 40 to 49 with acute COVID-19. Sequencing was carried out using PBMCs or T cells enriched from blood (not recorded which). The chain couples TRBV30 to TRBJ2-7; tentative D call: TRBD1 (5 bases). The CDR3 DNA reads as TGTGCCTGGAGTGACCAGGGCCCCTACGAGCAGTACTTC. Its translation is CAWSDQGPYEQYF. The variable domain in full, completed from reference TRBV30 and TRBJ2-7, reads SQTIHQWPATLVQPVGSPLSLECTVEGTSNPNLYWYRQAAGRGLQLLFYSVGIGQISSEVPQNLSASRPQDRQFILSSKKLLLSDSGFYLCAWSDQGPYEQYFGPGTRLTVT.